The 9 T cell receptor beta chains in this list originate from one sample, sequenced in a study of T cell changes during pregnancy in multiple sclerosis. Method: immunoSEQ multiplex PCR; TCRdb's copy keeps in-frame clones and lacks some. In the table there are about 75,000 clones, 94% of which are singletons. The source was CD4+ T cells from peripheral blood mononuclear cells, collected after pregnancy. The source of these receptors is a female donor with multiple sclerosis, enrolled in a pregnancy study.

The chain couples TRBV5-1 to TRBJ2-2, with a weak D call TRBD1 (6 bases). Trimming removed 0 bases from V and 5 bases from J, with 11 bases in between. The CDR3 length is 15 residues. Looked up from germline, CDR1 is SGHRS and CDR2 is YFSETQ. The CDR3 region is CASSLATGRTGELFF. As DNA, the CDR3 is TGCGCCAGCAGCTTGGCTACAGGGAGAACCGGGGAGCTGTTTTTT.

The CDR3 DNA follows: TGTGCCAGCAGTTTAATCGGCGGGAGTTCCGGGGAGCTGTTTTTT. This sequence encodes CASSLIGGSSGELFF. V is TRBV28 and J is TRBJ2-2; 7 nucleotides line up with TRBD2. V lost 2 bases to trimming and J lost 6 bases; unmatched junction nucleotides: 6. CDR3 length equals 15 residues. Germline V lookup: CDR1 MDHEN, CDR2 SYDVKM.

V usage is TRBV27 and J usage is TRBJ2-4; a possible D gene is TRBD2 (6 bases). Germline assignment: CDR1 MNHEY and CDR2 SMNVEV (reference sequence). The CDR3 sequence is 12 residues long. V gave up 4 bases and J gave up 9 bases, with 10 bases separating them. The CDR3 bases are TGTGCCAGCAGTTCGGGGGTCGCCATTCAGTACTTC. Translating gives CASSSGVAIQYF.

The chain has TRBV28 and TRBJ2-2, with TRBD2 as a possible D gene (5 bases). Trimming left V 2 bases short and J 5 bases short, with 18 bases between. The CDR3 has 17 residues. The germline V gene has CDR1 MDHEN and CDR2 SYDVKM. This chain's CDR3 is CASSLLRAERGTGELFF. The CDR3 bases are TGTGCCAGCAGTTTACTGAGGGCGGAAAGAGGAACCGGGGAGCTGTTTTTT.

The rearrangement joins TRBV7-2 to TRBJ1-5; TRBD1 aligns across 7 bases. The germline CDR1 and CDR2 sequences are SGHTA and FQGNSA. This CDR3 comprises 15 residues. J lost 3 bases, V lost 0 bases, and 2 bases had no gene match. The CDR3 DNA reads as TGTGCCAGCAGCTTAGCAGGGACAGTCAATCAGCCCCAGCATTTT. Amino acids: CASSLAGTVNQPQHF.

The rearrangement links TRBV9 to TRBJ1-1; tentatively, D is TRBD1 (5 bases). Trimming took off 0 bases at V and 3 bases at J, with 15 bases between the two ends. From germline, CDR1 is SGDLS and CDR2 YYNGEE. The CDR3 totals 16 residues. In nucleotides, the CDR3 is TGTGCCAGCAGCGTAGCATTGGGGCGGAGGGACACTGAAGCTTTCTTT. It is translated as CASSVALGRRDTEAFF.

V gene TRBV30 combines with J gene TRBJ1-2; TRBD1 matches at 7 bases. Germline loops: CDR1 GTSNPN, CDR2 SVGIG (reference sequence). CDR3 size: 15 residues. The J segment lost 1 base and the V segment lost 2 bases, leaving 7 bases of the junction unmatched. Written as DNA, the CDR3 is TGTGCCTGGAGTACCGACAGGGCCATTAACTATGGCTACACCTTC. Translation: CAWSTDRAINYGYTF.

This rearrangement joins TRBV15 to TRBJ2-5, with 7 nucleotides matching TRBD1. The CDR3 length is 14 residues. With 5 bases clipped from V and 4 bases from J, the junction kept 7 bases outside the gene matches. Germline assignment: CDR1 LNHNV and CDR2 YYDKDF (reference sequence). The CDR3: CATSDYRGGETQYF. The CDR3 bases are TGTGCCACCAGCGACTACAGGGGTGGAGAGACCCAGTACTTC.

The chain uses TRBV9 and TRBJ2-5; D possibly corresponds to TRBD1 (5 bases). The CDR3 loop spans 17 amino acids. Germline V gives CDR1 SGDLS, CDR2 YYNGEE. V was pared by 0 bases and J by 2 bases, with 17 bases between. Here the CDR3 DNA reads TGTGCCAGCAGCGTAGGTAGGGGCGGAAGACGGCAAGAGACCCAGTACTTC. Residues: CASSVGRGGRRQETQYF.